This T cell receptor beta chain was recovered during a study of CD8 T cells in Susac syndrome. The sequenced target, TCR beta, came from blood CD8+ and CD4+ T cells. While CD8+ and CD4+ T cells were isolated negatively, TEMRA cells were enriched by FACS. The RNA input was roughly 0.45 to 1 ug, and it was reverse transcribed with random hexamers. TCRdb ran MiXCR on the immunoSEQ multiplex PCR reads and lists one entry per CDR3 protein. In the table there are 200,000 or so distinct CDR3 sequences, 90% to 95% of which are singletons. Germline V gene sequence: CDR1 LGHNT, CDR2 FRNRAP. This CDR3 is 14 amino acids long. Trimming cost V 6 bases and J 7 bases; bases outside gene matches: 8.

Specimen: CD4+ T cells from PBMCs. The J gene is TRBJ2-1, the V gene TRBV12-5; 8 bases are a match to TRBD1. The TCR sequence derives from a human donor with multiple sclerosis. The CDR3 here is CASGDWTGRNEQFF. Here the CDR3 DNA reads TGTGCTAGTGGGGACTGGACAGGGCGAAATGAGCAGTTCTTC. Full variable domain (missing parts from reference TRBV12-5 and TRBJ2-1): DARVTQTPRHKVTEMGQEVTMRCQPILGHNTVFWYRQTMMQGLELLAYFRNRAPLDDSGMPKDRFSAEMPDATLATLKIQPSEPRDSAVYFCASGDWTGRNEQFFGPGTRLTVL.